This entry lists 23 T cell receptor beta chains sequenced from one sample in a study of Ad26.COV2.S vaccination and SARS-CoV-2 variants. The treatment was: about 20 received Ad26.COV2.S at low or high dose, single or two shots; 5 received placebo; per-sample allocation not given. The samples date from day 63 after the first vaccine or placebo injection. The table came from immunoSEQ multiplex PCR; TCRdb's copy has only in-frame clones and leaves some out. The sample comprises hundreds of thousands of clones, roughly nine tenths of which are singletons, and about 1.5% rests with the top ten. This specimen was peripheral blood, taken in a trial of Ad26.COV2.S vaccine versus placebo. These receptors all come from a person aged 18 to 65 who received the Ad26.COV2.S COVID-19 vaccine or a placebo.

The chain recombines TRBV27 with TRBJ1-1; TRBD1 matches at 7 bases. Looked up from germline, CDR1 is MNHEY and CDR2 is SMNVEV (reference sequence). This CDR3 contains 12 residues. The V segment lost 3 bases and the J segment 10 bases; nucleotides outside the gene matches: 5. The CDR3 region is CASSLRGRPAFF. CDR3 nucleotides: TGTGCCAGCAGTTTGAGGGGGCGCCCAGCTTTCTTT.

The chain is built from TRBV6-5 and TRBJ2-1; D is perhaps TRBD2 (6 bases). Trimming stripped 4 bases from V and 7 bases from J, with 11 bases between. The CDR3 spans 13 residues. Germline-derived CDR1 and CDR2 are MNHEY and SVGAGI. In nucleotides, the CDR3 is TGTGCCAGCAGTTCTCCAGGGAGGAATGAGCAGTTCTTC. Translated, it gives CASSSPGRNEQFF.

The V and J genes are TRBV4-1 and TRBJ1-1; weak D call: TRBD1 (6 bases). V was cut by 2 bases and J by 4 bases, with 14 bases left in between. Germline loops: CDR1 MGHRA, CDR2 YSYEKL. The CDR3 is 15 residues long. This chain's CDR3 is CASSQSPGDGTEAFF. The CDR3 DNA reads TGCGCCAGCAGCCAATCGCCAGGGGATGGCACTGAAGCTTTCTTT.

The CDR3 protein is CASRDGLAGENEQFF. The CDR3 DNA reads as TGTGCCAGCAGGGATGGACTAGCGGGAGAGAATGAGCAGTTCTTC. The chain combines TRBV6-6 with TRBJ2-1, with TRBD2 matching 13 bases. With V trimmed by 6 bases and J by 7 bases, 6 bases remained unmatched. Looked up from germline, CDR1 is MNHNY and CDR2 is SVGAGI (reference sequence). There are 15 residues in the CDR3.

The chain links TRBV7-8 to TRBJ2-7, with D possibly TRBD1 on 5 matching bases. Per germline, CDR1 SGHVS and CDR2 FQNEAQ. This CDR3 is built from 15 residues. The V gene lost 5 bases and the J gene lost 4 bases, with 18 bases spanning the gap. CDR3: CASSPMDMGIYEQYF. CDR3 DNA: TGTGCCAGCAGCCCAATGGACATGGGAATTTACGAGCAGTACTTC. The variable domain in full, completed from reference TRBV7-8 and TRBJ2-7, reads GAGVSQSPRYKVAKRGQDVALRCDPISGHVSLFWYQQALGQGPEFLTYFQNEAQLDKSGLPSDRFFAERPEGSVSTLKIQRTQQEDSAVYLCASSPMDMGIYEQYFGPGTRLTVT.

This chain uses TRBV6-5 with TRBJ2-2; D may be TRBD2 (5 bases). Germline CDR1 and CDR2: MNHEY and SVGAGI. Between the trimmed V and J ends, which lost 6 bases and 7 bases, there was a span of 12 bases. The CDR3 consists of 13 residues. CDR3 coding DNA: TGTGCCAGCAGCCCCGGGGTAAACGGGGAGCTGTTTTTT. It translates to CASSPGVNGELFF.

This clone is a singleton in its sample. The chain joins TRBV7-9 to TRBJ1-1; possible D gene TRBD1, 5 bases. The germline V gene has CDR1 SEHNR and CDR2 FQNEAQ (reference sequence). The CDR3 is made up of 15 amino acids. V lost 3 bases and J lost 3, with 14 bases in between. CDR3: CASSLDIGGDTEAFF. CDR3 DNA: TGTGCCAGCAGCTTGGACATCGGGGGGGACACTGAAGCTTTCTTT.

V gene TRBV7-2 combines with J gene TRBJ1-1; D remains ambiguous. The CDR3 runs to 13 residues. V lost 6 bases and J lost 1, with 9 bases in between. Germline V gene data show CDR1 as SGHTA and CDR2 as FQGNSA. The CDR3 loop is CASRSQPNTEAFF. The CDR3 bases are TGTGCCAGCAGATCGCAGCCGAACACTGAAGCTTTCTTT.

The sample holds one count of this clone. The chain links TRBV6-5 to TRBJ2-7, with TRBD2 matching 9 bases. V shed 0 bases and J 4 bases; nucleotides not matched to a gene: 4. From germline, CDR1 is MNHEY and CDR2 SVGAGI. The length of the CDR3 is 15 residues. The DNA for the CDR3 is TGTGCCAGCAGTTACTCGTCGGCGGGAGGGTACGAGCAGTACTTC. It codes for CASSYSSAGGYEQYF.

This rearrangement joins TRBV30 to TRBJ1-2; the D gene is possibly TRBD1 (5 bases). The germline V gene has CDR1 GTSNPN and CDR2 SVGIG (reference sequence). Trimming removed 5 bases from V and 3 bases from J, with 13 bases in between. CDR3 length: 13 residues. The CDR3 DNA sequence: TGTGCCTGGGCCCTGGGGGTGGACTATGGCTACACCTTC. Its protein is CAWALGVDYGYTF.

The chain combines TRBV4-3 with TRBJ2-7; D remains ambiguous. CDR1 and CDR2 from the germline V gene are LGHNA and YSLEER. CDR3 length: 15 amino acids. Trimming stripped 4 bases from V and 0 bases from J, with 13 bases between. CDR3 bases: TGCGCCAGCAGCCCCACCTGGGAAAGCTCCTACGAGCAGTACTTC. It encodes CASSPTWESSYEQYF.

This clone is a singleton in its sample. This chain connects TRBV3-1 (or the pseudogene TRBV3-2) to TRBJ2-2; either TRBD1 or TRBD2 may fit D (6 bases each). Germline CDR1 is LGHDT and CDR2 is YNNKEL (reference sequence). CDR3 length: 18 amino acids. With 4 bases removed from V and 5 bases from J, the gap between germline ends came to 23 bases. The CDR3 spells CASSPRVGGFLVTGELFF. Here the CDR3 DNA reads TGTGCCAGCAGCCCGCGGGTGGGGGGCTTCCTGGTGACCGGGGAGCTGTTTTTT.

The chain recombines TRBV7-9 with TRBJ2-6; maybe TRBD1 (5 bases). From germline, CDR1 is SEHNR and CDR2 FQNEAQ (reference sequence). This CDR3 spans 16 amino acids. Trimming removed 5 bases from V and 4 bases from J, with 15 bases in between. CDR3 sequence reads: CASSPSPGPGANVLTF. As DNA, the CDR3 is TGTGCCAGCAGCCCTTCCCCAGGGCCGGGGGCCAACGTCCTGACTTTC.

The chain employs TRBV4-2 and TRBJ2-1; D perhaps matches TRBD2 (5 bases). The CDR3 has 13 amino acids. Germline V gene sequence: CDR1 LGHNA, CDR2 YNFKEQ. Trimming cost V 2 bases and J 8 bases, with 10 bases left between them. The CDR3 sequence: CASSQLALDEQFF. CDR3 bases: TGTGCCAGCAGCCAATTAGCGTTGGATGAGCAGTTCTTC.

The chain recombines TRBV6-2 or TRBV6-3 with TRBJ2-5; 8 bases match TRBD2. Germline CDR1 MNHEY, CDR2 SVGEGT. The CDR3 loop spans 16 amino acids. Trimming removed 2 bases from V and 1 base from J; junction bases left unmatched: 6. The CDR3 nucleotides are TGTGCCAGCAGTTACAGGCTAGCGGGCCTCCAAGAGACCCAGTACTTC. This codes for CASSYRLAGLQETQYF.

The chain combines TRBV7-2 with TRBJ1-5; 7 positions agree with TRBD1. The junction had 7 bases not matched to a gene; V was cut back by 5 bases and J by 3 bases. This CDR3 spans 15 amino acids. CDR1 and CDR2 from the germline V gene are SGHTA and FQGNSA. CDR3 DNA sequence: TGTGCCAGCAGCCCCCGACAGGGATCCAATCAGCCCCAGCATTTT. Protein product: CASSPRQGSNQPQHF.

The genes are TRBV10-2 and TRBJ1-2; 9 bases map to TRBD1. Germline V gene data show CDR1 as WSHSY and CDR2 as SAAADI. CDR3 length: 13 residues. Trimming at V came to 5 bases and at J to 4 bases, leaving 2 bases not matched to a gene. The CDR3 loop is CASSRDRAYGYTF. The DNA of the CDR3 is TGCGCCAGCAGTCGGGACAGGGCCTATGGCTACACCTTC.

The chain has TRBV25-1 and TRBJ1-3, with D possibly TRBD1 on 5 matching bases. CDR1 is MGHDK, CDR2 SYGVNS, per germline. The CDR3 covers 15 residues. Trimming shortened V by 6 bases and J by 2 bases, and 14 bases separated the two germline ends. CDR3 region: CASRPDSFTGNTIYF. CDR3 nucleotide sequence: TGTGCCAGCAGGCCCGACAGTTTTACTGGAAACACCATATATTTT.

The CDR3 DNA follows: TGTGCTAGTGGTTTGAATCGGGGGGAGCAGTACTTC. Amino acid sequence: CASGLNRGEQYF. The V call is TRBV12-5, the J call TRBJ2-7; a weak D match, TRBD2 (6 bases). V dropped 2 bases and J dropped 7 bases, with 9 bases sitting between them. Germline CDR1 LGHNT, CDR2 FRNRAP. This CDR3 region has 12 residues.

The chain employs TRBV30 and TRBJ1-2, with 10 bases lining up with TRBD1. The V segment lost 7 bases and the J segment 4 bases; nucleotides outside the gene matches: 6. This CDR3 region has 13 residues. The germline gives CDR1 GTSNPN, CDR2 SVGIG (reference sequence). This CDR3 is CASWTGGGYGYTF. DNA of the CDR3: TGTGCCTCGTGGACAGGGGGAGGCTATGGCTACACCTTC.

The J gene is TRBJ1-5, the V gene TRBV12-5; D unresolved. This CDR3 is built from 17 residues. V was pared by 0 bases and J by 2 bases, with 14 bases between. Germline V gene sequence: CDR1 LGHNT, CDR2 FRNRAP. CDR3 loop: CASGLVKGIIGNQPQHF. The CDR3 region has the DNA TGTGCTAGTGGTTTGGTGAAAGGGATTATTGGCAATCAGCCCCAGCATTTT.

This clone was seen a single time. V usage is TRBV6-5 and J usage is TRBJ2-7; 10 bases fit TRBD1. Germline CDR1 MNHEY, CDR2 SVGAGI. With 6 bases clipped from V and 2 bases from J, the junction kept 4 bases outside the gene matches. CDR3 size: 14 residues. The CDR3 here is CASSAGTGAYEQYF. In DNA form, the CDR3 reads TGTGCCAGCAGCGCCGGGACAGGGGCCTACGAGCAGTACTTC.

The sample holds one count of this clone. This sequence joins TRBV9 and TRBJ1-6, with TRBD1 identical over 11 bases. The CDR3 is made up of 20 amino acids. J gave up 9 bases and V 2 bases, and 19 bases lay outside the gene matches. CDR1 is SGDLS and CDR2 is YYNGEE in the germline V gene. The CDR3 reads CASSVLPGTGGMIVGSPLHF. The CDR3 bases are TGTGCCAGCAGCGTCCTCCCCGGGACAGGGGGTATGATTGTGGGTTCACCCCTCCACTTT. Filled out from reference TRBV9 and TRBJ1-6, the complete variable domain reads DSGVTQTPKHLITATGQRVTLRCSPRSGDLSVYWYQQSLDQGLQFLIQYYNGEERAKGNILERFSAQQFPDLHSELNLSSLELGDSALYFCASSVLPGTGGMIVGSPLHFGNGTRLTVT.